This entry concerns a single T cell receptor beta chain. What it recognizes is unknown. This sample is part of a study of T cells in localized non-small cell lung cancer. Study observations and caveats: There were a median 57 of the top 100 tumor clones appearing in adjacent lung. Compared with tumor, uninvolved adjacent lung displayed greater T cell clonality, ranking highest overall.

Sequenced by immunoSEQ multiplex PCR; TCRdb stores in-frame clones only, minus some. The table records tens of thousands of clones, 89% of them present only once. Germline V gives CDR1 LNHDA, CDR2 SQIVND (reference sequence). The trim removed 1 base at V and 4 bases at J, leaving 4 bases unmatched. This CDR3 has 17 residues. The source was peripheral blood, collected before any cancer treatment. The genes are TRBV19 and TRBJ1-6; 10 bases map to TRBD1. The sequence came from a man between 40 and 75 years old with stage I squamous cell lung carcinoma. In nucleotides, the CDR3 is TGTGCCAGTAGTATAGTTGGGACAGGGGCGTATAATTCACCCCTCCACTTT. This translates into CASSIVGTGAYNSPLHF. Looking up the rest from reference TRBV19 and TRBJ1-6 gives the full variable domain: DGGITQSPKYLFRKEGQNVTLSCEQNLNHDAMYWYRQDPGQGLRLIYYSQIVNDFQKGDIAEGYSVSREKKESFPLTVTSAQKNPTAFYLCASSIVGTGAYNSPLHFGNGTRLTVT.